Following are 14 T cell receptor beta chains from one sample sequenced in a study of read filtering for tumor transcriptome and immune sequencing. From approximately 400 ng of RNA, a library with molecular barcoded alpha/delta and beta/gamma adaptors was made. TCRdb re-called the reads with MiXCR, one entry per CDR3 protein. The data hold tens of thousands of distinct CDR3 sequences, with around a fifth observed a single time. Input material: a population of CD138-negative cells sorted from bone marrow. Source of these receptors: a donor at least 40 years old with multiple myeloma.

This clonotype was observed a few times. The CDR3 DNA is TGCAGTGGGGGAAGGGTAGCGGGACAAGAGACCCAGTACTTC. It codes for CSGGRVAGQETQYF. V gene TRBV20-1 combines with J gene TRBJ2-5; TRBD2 agrees at 8 bases. The CDR3 runs to 14 residues. Germline V gene data show CDR1 as DFQATT and CDR2 as SNEGSKA (reference sequence). V was pared by 7 bases and J by 2 bases, with 9 bases of the junction left unmatched.

This clonotype was seen ten or more times. J is TRBJ2-7 and V is TRBV20-1; D may be TRBD2 (6 bases). This CDR3 is 15 amino acids long. CDR1 and CDR2 from the germline V gene are DFQATT and SNEGSKA (reference sequence). The ends were cut back, 0 bases at V and 2 bases at J, with 14 bases in the middle. This CDR3 reads CSARDSRGNPYEQYF. CDR3 bases: TGCAGTGCTAGAGATTCGCGCGGGAACCCCTACGAGCAGTACTTC.

This clonotype was seen repeatedly, ten times or more. The chain is built from TRBV19 and TRBJ2-7; D unclear. The germline V gene has CDR1 LNHDA and CDR2 SQIVND (reference sequence). The CDR3 spans 14 residues. Trimming shortened V by 3 bases and J by 0 bases, and 9 bases separated the two germline ends. The CDR3 is CASSIRVHSYEQYF. CDR3 DNA: TGTGCCAGTAGTATCCGGGTTCACTCCTACGAGCAGTACTTC.

About this clonotype itself: Being one base from a much bigger clone, this may be a read error. DNA of the CDR3: TGTGCCAGCAGTTCAGCCGGGACAGGGGCGTATCGGCCCCAGCATTTT. This translates into CASSSAGTGAYRPQHF. The chain joins TRBV6-5 to TRBJ1-5; 10 bases align to TRBD1. CDR1 MNHEY and CDR2 SVGAGI come from the germline V gene. V lost 4 bases and J lost 9; bases outside the gene matches: 12. The CDR3 is made up of 16 amino acids.

The table lists this clonotype with many counts. This chain links TRBV20-1 with TRBJ2-7, with D perhaps matching TRBD2 (6 bases). The V gene's germline CDR1 is DFQATT and CDR2 SNEGSKA (reference sequence). V was pared by 0 bases and J by 2 bases, with 14 bases between. The CDR3 runs to 15 residues. The CDR3 spells CSARDDGRPPYEQYF. CDR3 DNA: TGCAGTGCTAGAGATGACGGGAGACCCCCCTACGAGCAGTACTTC.

This clonotype was observed many times. Given a much more abundant clone one base away, this may be a read error. Without the conserved terminal phenylalanine or tryptophan, this CDR3 likely stems from a read error. This chain links TRBV5-1 with TRBJ2-3, with D maybe TRBD2 (5 bases). V shed 3 bases and J shed 6 bases, with 14 bases lying between them. Germline V gene sequence: CDR1 SGHRS, CDR2 YFSETQ. The CDR3 sequence is 14 residues long. The CDR3, as DNA: TGCGCCAGCAGCTCAGGACCGGGGTTGGATACGCAGTATTTG. This translates into CASSSGPGLDTQYL.

This clonotype was seen many times. V is TRBV5-1 and J is TRBJ1-1; TRBD1 matches at 12 bases. Trimming at V came to 5 bases and at J to 4 bases, leaving 9 bases not matched to a gene. Germline CDR1 reads SGHRS; CDR2 reads YFSETQ. The CDR3 totals 16 residues. The CDR3 loop is CASRTTLGQGATEAFF. In DNA form, the CDR3 reads TGCGCCAGCAGAACAACGCTGGGACAGGGGGCCACTGAAGCTTTCTTT.

This clonotype was recorded many times. The chain is built from TRBV7-3 and TRBJ2-1; D possibly matches TRBD1 or TRBD2 (6 bases each). Trimming cost V 5 bases and J 6 bases, with 11 bases left between them. CDR3 size: 13 residues. The V gene's germline CDR1 is SGHTA and CDR2 FQGTGA. The CDR3 here is CASSAKGGNEQFF. The CDR3 DNA sequence: TGTGCCAGCAGCGCCAAGGGGGGCAATGAGCAGTTCTTC. The variable domain in full, with the rest retrieved from reference TRBV7-3 and TRBJ2-1, is GAGVSQTPSNKVTEKGKYVELRCDPISGHTALYWYRQSLGQGPEFLIYFQGTGAADDSGLPNDRFFAVRPEGSVSTLKIQRTERGDSAVYLCASSAKGGNEQFFGPGTRLTVL.

This clonotype was found a few times. The chain links TRBV27 to TRBJ1-1; 7 bases agree with TRBD1. Germline V CDR1 and CDR2: MNHEY, SMNVEV (reference sequence). The CDR3 is 14 residues long. Germline trimming cut 9 bases from V and 3 bases from J; bases unmatched to any gene: 10. The CDR3 nucleotides are TGTGCCAGTCGCAGACAGGGAGGGCACACTGAAGCTTTCTTT. It is translated as CASRRQGGHTEAFF.

The rearrangement uses TRBV7-2 and TRBJ2-1, with D uncertain. Germline CDR1 and CDR2: SGHTA and FQGNSA. Trimming left V 3 bases short and J 1 base short, with 7 bases between. This CDR3 has 14 amino acids. The CDR3 DNA reads as TGTGCCAGCAGCTTTTACGTTTCCTACAATGAGCAGTTCTTC. It yields the protein CASSFYVSYNEQFF.

This clonotype showed up many times. This chain connects TRBV5-8 to TRBJ2-3; 7 bases agree with TRBD1. CDR1 and CDR2 from the germline V gene are SGHTS and YDEGEE. CDR3 length: 14 amino acids. The junction had 4 bases not matched to a gene; V was cut back by 0 bases and J by 6 bases. The CDR3, as DNA: TGTGCCAGCAGCTTGGAAGGGGGCCCTGATACGCAGTATTTT. It is translated as CASSLEGGPDTQYF.

In this sample, this clonotype turned up many times. The J gene is TRBJ1-1, the V gene TRBV24-1; TRBD1 is a possible D gene (6 bases). The CDR3 covers 15 residues. Germline CDR1 KGHDR, CDR2 SFDVKD. With 3 bases removed from V and 6 bases from J, the gap between germline ends came to 16 bases. CDR3 sequence (DNA): TGTGCCACCAGTGATGGGGCAACAGGGTGGGCTGAAGCTTTCTTT. Its translation is CATSDGATGWAEAFF.

This clonotype has ten or more counts. This chain links TRBV5-1 with TRBJ2-1; TRBD1 aligns across 7 bases. Germline assignment: CDR1 SGHRS and CDR2 YFSETQ. This CDR3 region has 15 residues. Trimming cost V 3 bases and J 7 bases; bases outside gene matches: 10. CDR3 bases: TGCGCCAGCAGCTCGAGACAGGGTGTGGGGAATGAGCAGTTCTTC. Translated: CASSSRQGVGNEQFF.

This clonotype occurred many times. J is TRBJ2-3 and V is TRBV19; D is uncertain. Trimming cost V 3 bases and J 2 bases, with 9 bases left between them. Germline CDR1 LNHDA, CDR2 SQIVND (reference sequence). This CDR3 is 14 amino acids long. Here the CDR3 reads CASSIYTFTDTQYF. As DNA, the CDR3 is TGTGCCAGTAGTATCTACACCTTCACAGATACGCAGTATTTT. Using reference TRBV19 and TRBJ2-3 for the parts outside the CDR3, the full variable domain is DGGITQSPKYLFRKEGQNVTLSCEQNLNHDAMYWYRQDPGQGLRLIYYSQIVNDFQKGDIAEGYSVSREKKESFPLTVTSAQKNPTAFYLCASSIYTFTDTQYFGPGTRLTVL.